What follows are 2 T cell receptor beta chains derived from one specimen sequenced in a study of T-cell memory formation after mild COVID-19. TCRdb re-derived calls from the 5' RACE reads in MiXCR, one entry per CDR3 protein. The repertoire holds around 300,000 distinct CDR3 sequences, with approximately 15% as singletons. Sequencing used PBMCs or a T cell subset sorted from them (not recorded which). The receptors shown here come from a man between 18 and 35 years old who had mild COVID-19 (a few samples of this study predate the infection). Cell type and time point are not known.

In DNA, the CDR3 is TGTGCCAGCAGAGAAACAGGGGTTGGCTACGAGCAGTACTTC. It is translated as CASRETGVGYEQYF. The V call is TRBV6-5, the J call TRBJ2-7, with 7 bases identical to TRBD1. CDR3 length equals 14 residues. V dropped 6 bases and J dropped 3; count of bases not matched to a gene: 8. Germline values: CDR1 MNHEY, CDR2 SVGAGI.

This chain links TRBV5-1 with TRBJ2-2; D might be TRBD1 (5 bases). Trimming cost V 7 bases and J 3 bases, with 13 bases left between them. Germline CDR1 and CDR2: SGHRS and YFSETQ. CDR3 size: 14 residues. The CDR3 DNA reads TGCGCCAGCCATTTAGACAGTGACACCGGGGAGCTGTTTTTT. Translation gives CASHLDSDTGELFF.